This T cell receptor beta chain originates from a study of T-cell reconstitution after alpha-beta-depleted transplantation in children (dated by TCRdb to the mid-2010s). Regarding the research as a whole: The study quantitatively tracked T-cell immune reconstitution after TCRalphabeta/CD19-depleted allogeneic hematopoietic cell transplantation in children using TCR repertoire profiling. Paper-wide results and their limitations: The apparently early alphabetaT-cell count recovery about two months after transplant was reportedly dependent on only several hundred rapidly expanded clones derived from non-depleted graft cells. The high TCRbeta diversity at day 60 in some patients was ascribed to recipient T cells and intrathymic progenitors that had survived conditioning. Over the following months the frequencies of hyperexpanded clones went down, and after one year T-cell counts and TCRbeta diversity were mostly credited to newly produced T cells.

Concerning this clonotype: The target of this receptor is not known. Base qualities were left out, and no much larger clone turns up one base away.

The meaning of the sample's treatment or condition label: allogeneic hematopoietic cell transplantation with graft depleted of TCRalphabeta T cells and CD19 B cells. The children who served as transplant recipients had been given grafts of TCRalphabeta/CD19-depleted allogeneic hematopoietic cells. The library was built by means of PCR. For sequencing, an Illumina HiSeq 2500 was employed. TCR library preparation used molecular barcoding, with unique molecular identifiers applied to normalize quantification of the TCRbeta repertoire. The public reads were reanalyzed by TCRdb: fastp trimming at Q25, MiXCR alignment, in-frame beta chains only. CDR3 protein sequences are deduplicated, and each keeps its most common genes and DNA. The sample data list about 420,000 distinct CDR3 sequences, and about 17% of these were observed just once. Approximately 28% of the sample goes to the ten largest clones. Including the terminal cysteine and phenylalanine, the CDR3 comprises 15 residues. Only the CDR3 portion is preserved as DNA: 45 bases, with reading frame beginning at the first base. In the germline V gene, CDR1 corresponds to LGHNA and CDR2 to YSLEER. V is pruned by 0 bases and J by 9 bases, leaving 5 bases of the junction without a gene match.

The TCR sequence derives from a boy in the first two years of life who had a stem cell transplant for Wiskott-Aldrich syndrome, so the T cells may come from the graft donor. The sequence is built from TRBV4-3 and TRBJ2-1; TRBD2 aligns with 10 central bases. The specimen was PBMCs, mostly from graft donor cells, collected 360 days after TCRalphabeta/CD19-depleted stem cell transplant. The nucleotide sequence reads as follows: TGCGCCAGCAGCCAAGATTTAGCGGGAGGTCTTGAGCAGTTCTTC. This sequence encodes CASSQDLAGGLEQFF.